This T cell receptor beta chain comes out of a study of blood T cell repertoires in COVID-19. Turning to the study itself: Samples representing acute and convalescent COVID-19 were sourced from the United States, Italy and Spain. Sources were T cells, B-cell-depleted T cells, or PBMCs; the material itself was cDNA or gDNA.

Assay used: immunoSEQ multiplex PCR; TCRdb lists only in-frame clones, some missing. The table includes around 330,000 clones, 70% to 90% detected once. V shed 5 bases and J 9 bases; nucleotides not matched to a gene: 10. The CDR3 is 14 residues long. CDR1 is SQVTM and CDR2 is ANQGSEA in the germline V gene. The sequenced material came from peripheral blood. V is TRBV29-1 and J is TRBJ1-2; 12 bases are shared with TRBD1. This TCR derives from a woman aged 45-65 years with active or convalescent COVID-19. CDR3 sequence (DNA): TGCAGCGTTTACTCCGGGACAGGGGGCACAAGCTACACCTTC. This sequence encodes CSVYSGTGGTSYTF.